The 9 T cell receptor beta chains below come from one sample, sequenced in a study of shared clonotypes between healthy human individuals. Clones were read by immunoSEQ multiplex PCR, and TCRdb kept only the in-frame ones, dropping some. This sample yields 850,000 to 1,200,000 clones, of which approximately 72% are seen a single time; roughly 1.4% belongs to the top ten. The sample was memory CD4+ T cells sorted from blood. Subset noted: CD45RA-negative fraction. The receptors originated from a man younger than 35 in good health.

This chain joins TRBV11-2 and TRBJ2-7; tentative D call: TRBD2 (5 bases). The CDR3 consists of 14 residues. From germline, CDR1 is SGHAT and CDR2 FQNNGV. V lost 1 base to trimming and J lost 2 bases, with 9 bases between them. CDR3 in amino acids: CASSLVGVAYEQYF. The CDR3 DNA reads TGTGCCAGCAGCTTAGTCGGGGTCGCCTACGAGCAGTACTTC.

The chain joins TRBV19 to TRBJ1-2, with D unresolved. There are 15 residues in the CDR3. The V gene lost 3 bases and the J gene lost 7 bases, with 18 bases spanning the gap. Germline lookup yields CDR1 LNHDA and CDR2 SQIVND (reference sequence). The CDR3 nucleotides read TGTGCCAGTAGTATCGAAAAGAGTACTGGAGTTGGCTACACCTTC. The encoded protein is CASSIEKSTGVGYTF. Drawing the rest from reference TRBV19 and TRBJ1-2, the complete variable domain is DGGITQSPKYLFRKEGQNVTLSCEQNLNHDAMYWYRQDPGQGLRLIYYSQIVNDFQKGDIAEGYSVSREKKESFPLTVTSAQKNPTAFYLCASSIEKSTGVGYTFGSGTRLTVV.

The CDR3 coding sequence is TGCGCCAGCAGCCAAGGTGGGGGACTAGCGGGAGCCTCAGCCTACAATGAGCAGTTCTTC. It encodes CASSQGGGLAGASAYNEQFF. The genes are TRBV4-3 and TRBJ2-1, with 14 bases aligning to TRBD2. With V trimmed by 1 base and J by 2 bases, 10 bases remained unmatched. The CDR3 extends over 20 amino acids. CDR1 is LGHNA and CDR2 is YSLEER in the germline V gene.

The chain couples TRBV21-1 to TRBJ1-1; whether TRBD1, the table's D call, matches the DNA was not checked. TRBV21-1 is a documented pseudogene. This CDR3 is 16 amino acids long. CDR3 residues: CASSKCPRGVTPEAFF. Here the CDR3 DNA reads TGTGCCAGCAGCAAATGTCCCAGGGGGGTGACCCCTGAAGCTTTCTTT.

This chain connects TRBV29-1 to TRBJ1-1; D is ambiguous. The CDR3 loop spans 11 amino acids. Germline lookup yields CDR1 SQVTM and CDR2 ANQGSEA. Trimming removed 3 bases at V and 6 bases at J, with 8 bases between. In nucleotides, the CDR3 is TGCAGCGTTGAGCGGAATTCTGAAGCTTTCTTT. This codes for CSVERNSEAFF.

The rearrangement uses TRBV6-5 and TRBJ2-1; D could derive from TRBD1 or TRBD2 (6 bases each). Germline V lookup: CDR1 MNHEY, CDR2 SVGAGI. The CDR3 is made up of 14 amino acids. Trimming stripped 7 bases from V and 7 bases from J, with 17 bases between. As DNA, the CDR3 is TGTGCCAGCATCGGCGGGAACAGGGCAAATGAGCAGTTCTTC. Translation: CASIGGNRANEQFF.

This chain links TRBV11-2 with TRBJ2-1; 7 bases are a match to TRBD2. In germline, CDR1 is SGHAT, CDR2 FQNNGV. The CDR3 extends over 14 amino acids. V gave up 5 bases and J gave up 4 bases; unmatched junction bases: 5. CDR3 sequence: CASSRSSGYNEQFF. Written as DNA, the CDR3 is TGTGCCAGCAGCCGCTCTAGCGGATACAATGAGCAGTTCTTC.

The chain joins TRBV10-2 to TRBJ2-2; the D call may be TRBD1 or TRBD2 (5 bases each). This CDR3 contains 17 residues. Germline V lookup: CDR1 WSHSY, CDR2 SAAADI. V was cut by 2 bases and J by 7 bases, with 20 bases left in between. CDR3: CASSEPYRDPGLGELFF. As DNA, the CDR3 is TGCGCCAGCAGTGAGCCATACCGGGACCCGGGGCTCGGGGAGCTGTTTTTT.

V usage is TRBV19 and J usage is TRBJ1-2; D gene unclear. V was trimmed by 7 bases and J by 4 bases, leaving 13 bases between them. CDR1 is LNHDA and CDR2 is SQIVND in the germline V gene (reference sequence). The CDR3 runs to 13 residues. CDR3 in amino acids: CASTPPGRYGYTF. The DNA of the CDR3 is TGTGCCAGTACGCCCCCCGGACGCTATGGCTACACCTTC.